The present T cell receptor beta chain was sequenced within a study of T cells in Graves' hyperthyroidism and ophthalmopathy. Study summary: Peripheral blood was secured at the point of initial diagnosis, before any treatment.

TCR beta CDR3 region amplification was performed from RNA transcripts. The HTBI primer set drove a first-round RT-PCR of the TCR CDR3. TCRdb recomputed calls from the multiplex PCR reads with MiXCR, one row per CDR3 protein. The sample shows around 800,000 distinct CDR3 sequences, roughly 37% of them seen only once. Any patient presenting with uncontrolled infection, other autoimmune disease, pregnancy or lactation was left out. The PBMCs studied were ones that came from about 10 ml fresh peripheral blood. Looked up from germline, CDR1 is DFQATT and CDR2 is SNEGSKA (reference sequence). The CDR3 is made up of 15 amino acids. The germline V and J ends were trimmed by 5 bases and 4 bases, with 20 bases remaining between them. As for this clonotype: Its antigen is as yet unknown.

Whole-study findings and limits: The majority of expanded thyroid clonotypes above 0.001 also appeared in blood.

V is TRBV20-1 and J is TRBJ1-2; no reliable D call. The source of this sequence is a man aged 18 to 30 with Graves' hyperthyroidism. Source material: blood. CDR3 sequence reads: CSARLGPTLTYGYTF. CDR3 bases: TGCAGTGCTCGACTCGGGCCAACTCTCACCTATGGCTACACCTTC.